This T cell receptor (beta chain) came from a study of Graves' ophthalmopathy and Graves' hyperthyroidism. In the study overall: By definition, stable hyperthyroidism involved no ophthalmopathy within 18 months of follow-up. Study-wide results and limits: In separating ophthalmopathy from stable hyperthyroidism, a 13-signature model achieved 87.88% sensitivity and around 81% specificity.

Germline values: CDR1 SGHDT, CDR2 YYEEEE. V trimming: 2 bases; J trimming: 9 bases; junction bases outside the gene matches: 6. This CDR3 has 13 amino acids. The authors amplified TCR beta CDR3 regions from RNA transcripts. HTBI primers were employed in first-round RT-PCR, then a second-round multiplex PCR followed. MiXCR was run by TCRdb on the multiplex PCR reads, yielding one entry per CDR3 protein. This table has approximately 540,000 distinct CDR3 sequences, less than 40% appearing once. As for this clonotype: Antigen specificity is unknown.

V usage is TRBV5-6 and J usage is TRBJ2-5; 8 bases match TRBD2. Sequenced sample: peripheral blood or thyroid tissue (not recorded which). The receptor was derived from an adult man with Graves' hyperthyroidism. DNA of the CDR3: TGTGCCAGCAGCTTAGGGGGGCGGGGGGCCCAGTACTTC. This translates into CASSLGGRGAQYF.